This is a list of T cell receptor beta chains from one sample in a study of shared clonotypes between healthy human individuals. The data were produced by immunoSEQ multiplex PCR, yet TCRdb's version contains in-frame clones alone and is incomplete. Altogether 2 million to 2.5 million clones are present, approximately 95% being singletons, with the ten largest covering around 0.4%. Material: naive CD4+ T cells from PBMCs. All receptors come from a young man in good health. Some clones in this sample may be carry-over from other donors' samples. CDR3s include the opening cysteine and the closing phenylalanine or tryptophan. D genes are given only for firm matches. For some rows the clone size is stated as once, few or many, or as a class when expanded; others skip it.

>TRBD2|NA|TRBJ2-7|TRBV28
CASSLTSGNPYEQYF
TGTGCCAGCAGTTTAACGAGCGGGAACCCCTACGAGCAGTACTTC
>NA|NA|TRBJ2-3|TRBV7-3
CASSLWGGKGTDTQYF
TGTGCCAGCAGCTTATGGGGCGGGAAGGGCACAGATACGCAGTATTTT
>NA|NA|TRBJ2-5|TRBV18
CASSTKEETQYF
TGTGCCAGCTCTACTAAGGAAGAGACCCAGTACTTC
>NA|NA|TRBJ1-5|TRBV4-1
CASSQDAGSRTRGHQPQHF
TGCGCCAGCAGCCAAGATGCAGGATCGAGGACCAGGGGCCATCAGCCCCAGCATTTT
>NA|once|TRBJ1-3|TRBV6-6
CASITRSDSSGNTIYF
TGTGCCAGTATAACCCGGTCGGACAGCTCTGGAAACACCATATATTTT
>TRBD2|NA|TRBJ2-7|TRBV30
CAWSSRGSGSSYEQYF
TGTGCCTGGAGTTCGCGCGGTAGCGGGAGCTCCTACGAGCAGTACTTC
>TRBD2|NA|TRBJ2-5|TRBV13
CASSLGPAGGQETQYF
TGTGCCAGCAGCTTAGGTCCAGCGGGAGGGCAAGAGACCCAGTACTTC
>NA|NA|TRBJ2-7|TRBV20-1
CSAGDEQYF
TGCAGTGCTGGAGACGAGCAGTACTTC
>NA|once|TRBJ1-4|TRBV7-9
CASSFSGAHEKLFF
TGTGCCAGCAGCTTTTCAGGGGCGCATGAAAAACTGTTTTTT
>NA|NA|TRBJ2-7|TRBV6-6
CASSLAGTGTYEQYF
TGTGCCAGCTCCCTCGCCGGGACGGGTACCTACGAGCAGTACTTC
>TRBD1|NA|TRBJ2-2|TRBV6-4
CASRPGQGALGTGELFF
TGTGCCAGCCGACCGGGACAGGGGGCCCTGGGAACCGGGGAGCTGTTTTTT
>NA|NA|TRBJ2-5|TRBV28
CATRRFMETQYF
TGTGCCACCCGGAGGTTTATGGAGACCCAGTACTTC
>NA|NA|TRBJ2-4|TRBV29-1
CSAGTSGSIQYF
TGCAGCGCCGGGACCTCTGGAAGCATTCAGTACTTC
>TRBD2|NA|TRBJ2-1|TRBV7-3
CASSRGLATEQFF
TGTGCCAGCAGCCGGGGACTAGCGACTGAGCAGTTCTTC
>NA|NA|TRBJ1-3|TRBV19
CASSMGGNQNTIYF
TGTGCCAGTAGTATGGGTGGGAACCAAAACACCATATATTTT
>TRBD1|NA|TRBJ2-5|TRBV10-3
CAISAGQGKVLEETQYF
TGTGCCATCAGCGCCGGACAGGGGAAGGTACTTGAGGAGACCCAGTACTTC
>TRBD1|NA|TRBJ1-1|TRBV18
CASSLRDRFNTEAFF
TGTGCCAGCTCACTGCGGGACAGGTTTAACACTGAAGCTTTCTTT
>TRBD1|NA|TRBJ2-7|TRBV19
CASSTTGTGRYEQYF
TGTGCCAGTAGTACTACCGGGACAGGGAGATACGAGCAGTACTTC
>NA|NA|TRBJ1-1|TRBV5-8
CASIFGYGEMNTEAFF
TGTGCCAGCATCTTTGGTTATGGAGAAATGAACACTGAAGCTTTCTTT
>NA|NA|TRBJ2-1|TRBV7-9
CASSLIQKEQFF
TGTGCCAGCAGCTTAATTCAGAAAGAGCAGTTCTTC
>TRBD1|NA|TRBJ2-7|TRBV6-1
CASHLRQGTYEQYF
TGTGCCAGCCATCTAAGACAGGGGACTTACGAGCAGTACTTC
>NA|once|TRBJ1-5|TRBV5-1
CASSEGPGLEPQHF
TGCGCCAGCAGCGAGGGTCCTGGGTTGGAGCCCCAGCATTTT
>NA|NA|TRBJ2-5|TRBV4-1
CASSQAQNQETQYF
TGCGCCAGCAGCCAAGCACAGAACCAAGAGACCCAGTACTTC
>NA|NA|TRBJ1-2|TRBV28
CASSLRGGYTF
TGTGCCAGCAGTTTGAGGGGTGGCTACACCTTC
>NA|NA|TRBJ2-1|TRBV7-9
CASSSGNSEQFF
TGTGCCAGCAGCTCAGGTAACAGTGAGCAGTTCTTC
>TRBD2|NA|TRBJ2-7|TRBV5-1
CASRFGLAGGNYEQYF
TGCGCCAGCAGATTCGGACTAGCGGGAGGCAACTACGAGCAGTACTTC
>TRBD1|NA|TRBJ2-2|TRBV25-1
CASRPSLGQGTTGELFF
TGTGCCAGCAGACCCTCCTTGGGACAGGGTACGACCGGGGAGCTGTTTTTT
>NA|NA|TRBJ1-5|TRBV11-2
CASSLTDNQPQHF
TGTGCCAGCAGCTTAACAGACAATCAGCCCCAGCATTTT
>NA|NA|TRBJ1-5|TRBV27
CASKGLGGQPQHF
TGTGCAAGTAAGGGCCTCGGAGGTCAGCCCCAGCATTTT
>NA|NA|TRBJ1-2|TRBV15
CATSSRGQLPLNYGYTF
TGTGCCACCAGCAGTCGCGGACAGCTTCCCCTTAACTATGGCTACACCTTC